This T cell receptor (beta chain) was found in a study of T cells after yellow fever vaccination. Looking at the study overall: Where fractions had low cell numbers, libraries were prepared from them with the SMART-Seq v4 Ultra Low Input RNA kit.

The study, taken as a whole, reports: Subsequent booster samples again held most clones from primary vaccination (under 98% CD4, approximately 86% CD8).

The table lists this clonotype with many counts. The antigen is undetermined. MiXCR, run by TCRdb on the 5' RACE reads, gives a single entry per CDR3 protein. The sample records 310,000 or so distinct CDR3 sequences, around 7% being singletons. There are 13 residues in the CDR3. Trimming cost V 3 bases and J 4 bases, with 12 bases left between them. Per germline, CDR1 DFQATT and CDR2 SNEGSKA (reference sequence). Source: PBMCs, taken about 41 days after the first yellow fever vaccination. This receptor was taken from a man aged 18 to 29 who received the YFV17D yellow fever vaccine. The V gene is TRBV20-1, the J gene TRBJ1-2, with D unresolved. Here the CDR3 DNA reads TGCAGTGCTAGGGCTACTCGTACCTATGGCTACACCTTC. Its protein is CSARATRTYGYTF.